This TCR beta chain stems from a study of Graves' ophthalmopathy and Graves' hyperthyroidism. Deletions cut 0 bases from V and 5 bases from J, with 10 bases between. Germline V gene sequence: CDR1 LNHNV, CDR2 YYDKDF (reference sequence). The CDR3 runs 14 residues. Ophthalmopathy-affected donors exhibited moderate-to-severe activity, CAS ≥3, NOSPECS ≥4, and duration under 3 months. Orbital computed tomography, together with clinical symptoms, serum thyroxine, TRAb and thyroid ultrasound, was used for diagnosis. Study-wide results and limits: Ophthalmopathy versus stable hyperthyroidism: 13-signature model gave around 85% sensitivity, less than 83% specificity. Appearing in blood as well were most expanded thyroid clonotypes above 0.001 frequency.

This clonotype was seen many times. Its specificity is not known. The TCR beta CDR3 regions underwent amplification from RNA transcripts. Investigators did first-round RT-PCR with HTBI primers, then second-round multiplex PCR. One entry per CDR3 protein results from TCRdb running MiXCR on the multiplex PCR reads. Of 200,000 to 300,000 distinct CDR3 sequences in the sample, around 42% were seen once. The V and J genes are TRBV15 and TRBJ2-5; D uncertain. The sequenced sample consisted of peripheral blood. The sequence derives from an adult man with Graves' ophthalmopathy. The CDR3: CATSRDTGGETQYF. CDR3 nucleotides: TGTGCCACCAGCAGAGATACGGGTGGGGAGACCCAGTACTTC.